These 7 T cell receptor beta chains were sequenced from one sample in a study of Graves' ophthalmopathy and Graves' hyperthyroidism (dated by TCRdb to between 2018 and 2020). Instrument on record: Illumina HiSeq 2000. For repertoire sequencing, the TCR beta CDR3 regions were amplified from RNA transcripts. A first-round RT-PCR used HTBI primers with the Qiagen OneStep RT-PCR kit, followed by a second-round multiplex PCR, size selection and purification. TCRdb trimmed public reads at Q25 via fastp, called clones via MiXCR and kept in-frame beta chains. Rows are unified per CDR3 protein, each entry keeping the most common DNA and genes. The sample table records about 210,000 distinct CDR3 sequences; 29% of these occur just once. Together, the top ten hold approximately 9.6% of the sample. Sequences were obtained from peripheral blood. These receptors all stem from a man over 45 with Graves' ophthalmopathy. Donor details come from another sample of the same person, matched by shared clones.

This clonotype was detected ten times or more. The chain uses TRBV4-3 and TRBJ1-2; 9 bases fit TRBD1. Germline V gene data show CDR1 as LGHNA and CDR2 as YSLEER. Trimming at V came to 3 bases and at J to 6 bases, leaving 2 bases not matched to a gene. The CDR3 runs 13 residues. The CDR3 nucleotides are TGCGCCAGCAGCCAGCGGACAGGGGATGGCTACACCTTC. Protein product: CASSQRTGDGYTF.

This clonotype showed up many times. V and J are TRBV19 and TRBJ1-6, with D unresolved. This CDR3 has 14 amino acids. Trimming left V 3 bases short and J 4 bases short, with 7 bases between. In germline, CDR1 is LNHDA, CDR2 SQIVND (reference sequence). The chain's CDR3 is CASSMGAYNSPLHF. DNA for the CDR3: TGTGCCAGTAGTATGGGCGCGTATAATTCACCCCTCCACTTT.

The table lists this clonotype with many counts. V gene TRBV3-1 combines with J gene TRBJ2-7, with 9 bases identical to TRBD1. V shed 1 base, J shed 2 bases, and the junction held 3 bases outside the gene matches. This CDR3 is built from 15 residues. Germline V gene sequence: CDR1 LGHDT, CDR2 YNNKEL (reference sequence). In nucleotides, the CDR3 is TGTGCCAGCAGCCAAGTCCGGGACAGGGCCTACGAGCAGTACTTC. Encoded protein: CASSQVRDRAYEQYF.

This clonotype was observed at least ten times. The chain combines TRBV18 with TRBJ1-1; D not resolved. Trimming cost V 3 bases and J 4 bases, with 12 bases left between them. The CDR3 length is 14 residues. Germline V gene data show CDR1 as KGHSH and CDR2 as LQKENI. CDR3 loop: CASSPTQEGTEAFF. CDR3 in DNA: TGTGCCAGCTCACCTACCCAAGAAGGCACTGAAGCTTTCTTT.

The rearrangement uses TRBV2 and TRBJ1-2, with 9 bases matching TRBD1. The V gene's germline CDR1 is SNHLY and CDR2 FYNNEI. The length of the CDR3 is 14 residues. V gave up 8 bases and J gave up 4 bases; unmatched junction bases: 8. The CDR3 spells CASRPTGGFYGYTF. CDR3 nucleotides: TGTGCCAGCCGTCCTACAGGGGGCTTCTATGGCTACACCTTC.

This clonotype showed up many times. The rearrangement links TRBV6-2 or TRBV6-3 to TRBJ2-5; D assignment may be TRBD1 or TRBD2 (5 bases each). Germline CDR1 MNHEY, CDR2 SVGEGT. This CDR3 comprises 13 residues. Trimming cost V 8 bases and J 2 bases, with 12 bases left between them. The CDR3 nucleotides read TGTGCCAGCTCAGCGGACATTCAAGAGACCCAGTACTTC. This sequence encodes CASSADIQETQYF.

The V call is TRBV5-8, the J call TRBJ2-7, with 12 bases that match TRBD1. This CDR3 region has 14 residues. V was clipped by 4 bases and J by 5 bases; unmatched bases: 4. CDR1 and CDR2 from the germline V gene are SGHTS and YDEGEE. The chain's CDR3 is CASSRGQGANEQYF. CDR3 nucleotide sequence: TGTGCCAGCAGCCGGGGACAGGGGGCTAACGAGCAGTACTTC.